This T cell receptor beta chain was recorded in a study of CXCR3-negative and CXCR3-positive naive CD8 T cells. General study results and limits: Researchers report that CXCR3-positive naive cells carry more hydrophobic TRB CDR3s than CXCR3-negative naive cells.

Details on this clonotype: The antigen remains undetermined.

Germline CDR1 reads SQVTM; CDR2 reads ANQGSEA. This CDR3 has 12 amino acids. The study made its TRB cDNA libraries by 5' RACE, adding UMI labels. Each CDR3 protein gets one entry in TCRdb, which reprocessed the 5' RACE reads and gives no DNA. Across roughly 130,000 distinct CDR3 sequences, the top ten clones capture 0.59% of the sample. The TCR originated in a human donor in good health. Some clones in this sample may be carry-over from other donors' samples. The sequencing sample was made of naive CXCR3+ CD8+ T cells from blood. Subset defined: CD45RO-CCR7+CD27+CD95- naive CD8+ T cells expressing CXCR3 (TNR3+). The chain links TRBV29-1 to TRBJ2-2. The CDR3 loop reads CSVDQNTGELFF.